These 4 T cell receptor beta chains came from one sample sequenced in a study of beta chain features in type 1 diabetes (dated by TCRdb to 2016 to 2019). Receptor amplification or capture employed the immunoSEQ multiplex PCR assay. The entire amount of isolated RNA was reverse transcribed using the High Capacity cDNA Reverse Transcription Kit, so the sequenced TCRB transcripts were expressed ones. Sourced from immuneACCESS, this table was stored by TCRdb with only in-frame sequences that have V and J called. A share of the clones is absent; for the studies checked, an unresolved V gene accounts for under half, and the remainder has no known explanation. In all, the sample holds about 470,000 clones, and about 30% of those were seen once. Around 0.065% of the sample rests with the top ten. Sequenced input: naive CD4+ T cells from blood. In light of the paper, this sample's cell subset or site label describes: true naive CD4+ T cells. These receptors originate from a man aged 18 to 35 in good health.

This clone appeared a few times. CDR3 sequence reads: CASNTDRVGTQYF. In nucleotides, the CDR3 is TGTGCCAGTAACACCGACAGGGTGGGTACGCAGTATTTT. The genes are TRBV19 and TRBJ2-3, with 7 bases fitting TRBD1. Germline lookup yields CDR1 LNHDA and CDR2 SQIVND (reference sequence). The CDR3 loop spans 13 amino acids. J gave up 8 bases and V 7 bases, and 9 bases lay outside the gene matches. Filled out from reference TRBV19 and TRBJ2-3, the complete variable domain reads DGGITQSPKYLFRKEGQNVTLSCEQNLNHDAMYWYRQDPGQGLRLIYYSQIVNDFQKGDIAEGYSVSREKKESFPLTVTSAQKNPTAFYLCASNTDRVGTQYFGPGTRLTVL.

This clone was counted a few times. The chain has TRBV9 and TRBJ1-2, with D unclear. The germline V gene encodes CDR1 SGDLS and CDR2 YYNGEE. The germline V and J ends were trimmed by 1 base and 0 bases, with 4 bases remaining between them. The CDR3 runs to 13 residues. Here the CDR3 DNA reads TGTGCCAGCAGCGTAAAGCCTAACTATGGCTACACCTTC. Its protein product is CASSVKPNYGYTF.

This chain joins TRBV25-1 and TRBJ2-3; 11 nucleotides align to TRBD2. Germline V gives CDR1 MGHDK, CDR2 SYGVNS. This CDR3 contains 17 residues. V was pared by 3 bases and J by 2 bases, with 7 bases of the junction left unmatched. CDR3 in amino acids: CASSDLTSGAHTDTQYF. CDR3 DNA: TGTGCCAGCAGTGACCTGACTAGCGGGGCCCACACAGATACGCAGTATTTT.

This clone was seen only a few times. The V gene is TRBV30, the J gene TRBJ2-7, with D maybe TRBD1 (5 bases). The germline V gene has CDR1 GTSNPN and CDR2 SVGIG (reference sequence). This CDR3 comprises 12 residues. Trimming cost V 2 bases and J 6 bases, with 11 bases left between them. The DNA of the CDR3 is TGTGCCTGGAGTTCCAGGGTAGGCGAGCAGTACTTC. It is translated as CAWSSRVGEQYF. Using reference TRBV30 and TRBJ2-7 for the parts outside the CDR3, the full variable domain is SQTIHQWPATLVQPVGSPLSLECTVEGTSNPNLYWYRQAAGRGLQLLFYSVGIGQISSEVPQNLSASRPQDRQFILSSKKLLLSDSGFYLCAWSSRVGEQYFGPGTRLTVT.